This passage covers 18 T cell receptor beta chains from one sample sequenced in a study of naive CD8 T cells in extremely preterm neonates. Profiled with immunoSEQ multiplex PCR; TCRdb holds only in-frame clones, not every one. The sample has over 6,000 clones; 95% to 98% are singletons. The sequencing sample was made of naive CD8+ T cells from blood. These receptor sequences come from a human donor in good health.

This sequence joins TRBV28 and TRBJ2-1, with D tentatively TRBD2 (5 bases). V was pared by 2 bases and J by 2 bases, with 10 bases between. Germline values: CDR1 MDHEN, CDR2 SYDVKM. The CDR3 contains 15 residues. DNA of the CDR3: TGTGCCAGCAGTTTAAGAGGGAACACCTACAATGAGCAGTTCTTC. It translates to CASSLRGNTYNEQFF.

This chain joins TRBV25-1 and TRBJ2-3; 11 positions agree with TRBD2. There are 17 residues in the CDR3. The ends lost 3 bases at V and 1 base at J; junction bases unmatched: 6. The V gene's germline CDR1 is MGHDK and CDR2 SYGVNS. CDR3 in amino acids: CASSDRGTSGGTDTQYF. In DNA form, the CDR3 reads TGTGCCAGCAGTGATAGGGGGACTAGCGGAGGCACAGATACGCAGTATTTT.

Points on this clone: An end of the junction differs from the germline gene, which may be a read error. The chain recombines TRBV7-7 with TRBJ2-7, with 10 positions matching TRBD1. Germline V CDR1 and CDR2: SSHAT, FNYEAQ (reference sequence). CDR3 length: 13 residues. For the CDR3, the DNA is TGTGCTAGCAGCTCTGGGACAGGGGACGAGCAGTACTTC. Residues: CASSSGTGDEQYF.

In DNA, the CDR3 is TGTGCCAGCAGTTACTCTATCCGGGAGCGGGTAGAGACCCAGTACTTC. Protein: CASSYSIRERVETQYF. This sequence joins TRBV6-5 and TRBJ2-5; weak D call: TRBD2 (6 bases). Germline-derived CDR1 and CDR2 are MNHEY and SVGAGI. This CDR3 is 16 amino acids long. V lost 0 bases and J lost 4, with 15 bases in between.

V and J are TRBV6-5 and TRBJ1-2; 10 bases align to TRBD1. This CDR3 is built from 15 residues. From germline, CDR1 is MNHEY and CDR2 SVGAGI. V gave up 6 bases and J gave up 0 bases; unmatched junction bases: 4. In nucleotides, the CDR3 is TGTGCCAGCAGGTCCGGGACAGGGGCTAACTATGGCTACACCTTC. Translation gives CASRSGTGANYGYTF.

V is TRBV5-6 and J is TRBJ2-7; TRBD1 aligns across 7 bases. Trimming at V came to 2 bases and at J to 1 base, leaving 12 bases not matched to a gene. CDR3 length: 17 amino acids. The germline V gene encodes CDR1 SGHDT and CDR2 YYEEEE. CDR3 amino acids: CASSFNRWDSKSYEQYF. The DNA for the CDR3 is TGTGCCAGCAGCTTCAATCGTTGGGACAGCAAGTCCTACGAGCAGTACTTC.

This chain uses TRBV27 with TRBJ2-3; possibly TRBD1 for D (5 bases). Germline V CDR1 and CDR2: MNHEY, SMNVEV (reference sequence). Trimming removed 3 bases from V and 5 bases from J, with 15 bases in between. This CDR3 is built from 15 residues. Here the CDR3 reads CASSFLYRLGDTQYF. The DNA of the CDR3 is TGTGCCAGCAGTTTTTTGTACAGGTTAGGAGATACGCAGTATTTT.

The chain carries TRBV7-9 and TRBJ1-2, with 10 positions matching TRBD1. This CDR3 contains 17 residues. J gave up 4 bases and V 6 bases, and 14 bases lay outside the gene matches. Germline V gives CDR1 SEHNR, CDR2 FQNEAQ (reference sequence). The DNA of the CDR3 is TGTGCCAGCAGGGGACGGGACAGGGGACCCCTCTCCTATGGCTACACCTTC. This gives the protein CASRGRDRGPLSYGYTF.

The chain has TRBV2 and TRBJ2-6; unclear D gene. Germline loops: CDR1 SNHLY, CDR2 FYNNEI. Trimming cost V 5 bases and J 2 bases, with 13 bases left between them. This CDR3 is 16 amino acids long. The CDR3 loop reads CASSPRPQAGANVLTF. CDR3 sequence (DNA): TGTGCCAGCAGTCCCCGTCCCCAGGCTGGGGCCAACGTCCTGACTTTC.

To note about this clone: Its ends do not fully match the called genes, so a read error is possible. This chain connects TRBV6-6 to TRBJ2-5, with 10 bases lining up with TRBD2. The CDR3 is 15 residues long. The germline CDR1 and CDR2 sequences are MNHNY and SVGAGI (reference sequence). This CDR3 reads CASSYSGLAEDTQYF. The CDR3 nucleotides are TGTGCCAGCAGTTACTCAGGACTAGCGGAAGATACCCAGTACTTC.

As to this clone: One junction end disagrees with the germline gene, perhaps due to a read error. The V call is TRBV7-2, the J call TRBJ2-5; D uncertain. The CDR3 is made up of 16 amino acids. Germline loops: CDR1 SGHTA, CDR2 FQGNSA. CDR3 sequence (DNA): TGTGCCAGCAGCTTTGAAGCCATAATGTACCAAGATACCCAGTACTTC. Translated, it gives CASSFEAIMYQDTQYF.

The CDR3 here is CAISENPGSWNVDTQYF. The CDR3 DNA follows: TGTGCCATCAGTGAGAATCCAGGGTCATGGAATGTGGATACGCAGTATTTT. The chain is built from TRBV10-3 and TRBJ2-3, with D possibly matching TRBD1 (5 bases). The CDR3 runs 17 residues. Trimming pared 2 bases from V and 6 bases from J, leaving 21 bases between. Germline lookup yields CDR1 ENHRY and CDR2 SYGVKD.

This rearrangement joins TRBV13 to TRBJ2-7; D possibly corresponds to TRBD2 (5 bases). The CDR3 runs 16 residues. Germline V gene data show CDR1 as PRHDT and CDR2 as FYEKMQ (reference sequence). V dropped 3 bases and J dropped 3 bases, with 18 bases sitting between them. The CDR3 loop is CASSLAGLTYGYEQYF. The CDR3 nucleotides are TGTGCCAGCAGCTTGGCCGGACTTACGTATGGCTACGAGCAGTACTTC.

This chain joins TRBV13 and TRBJ2-7; TRBD2 matches 14 bases. Trimming removed 5 bases from V and 4 bases from J; junction bases left unmatched: 16. The CDR3 length is 19 residues. In germline, CDR1 is PRHDT, CDR2 FYEKMQ (reference sequence). In DNA form, the CDR3 reads TGTGCCAGCAGCCTCAAGACTAGCGGGAGGGTGGCCGCGGTTTACGAGCAGTACTTC. Protein: CASSLKTSGRVAAVYEQYF.

The V and J genes are TRBV29-1 and TRBJ2-7, with D possibly matching TRBD2 (6 bases). The CDR3 loop spans 13 amino acids. Germline CDR1 is SQVTM and CDR2 is ANQGSEA. V was shortened by 7 bases and J by 2 bases, with 15 bases between the two germline ends. The CDR3 DNA reads as TGCAGCGCTATAGCGGAACGCACCTACGAGCAGTACTTC. Its translation: CSAIAERTYEQYF.

V gene TRBV27 combines with J gene TRBJ2-3, with TRBD2 matching over 11 bases. The CDR3 has 15 amino acids. V shed 3 bases, J shed 6 bases, and the junction held 5 bases outside the gene matches. Germline V lookup: CDR1 MNHEY, CDR2 SMNVEV (reference sequence). CDR3 protein: CASSFFGTSGDTQYF. The CDR3 nucleotides are TGTGCCAGCAGTTTCTTCGGGACTAGCGGTGATACGCAGTATTTT.

This clone was seen a single time. The genes are TRBV10-1 and TRBJ2-7; 11 bases are shared with TRBD2. Germline V gene sequence: CDR1 WNHNN, CDR2 SYGVQD (reference sequence). CDR3 length: 15 amino acids. V shed 4 bases and J 7 bases; nucleotides not matched to a gene: 9. Here the CDR3 reads CASSAGTSGGWEQYF. For the CDR3, the DNA is TGCGCCAGCAGTGCCGGGACTAGCGGCGGTTGGGAGCAGTACTTC.

The rearrangement uses TRBV6-6 and TRBJ2-5, with a weak D call TRBD2 (7 bases). The CDR3 is 13 residues long. CDR1 and CDR2 from the germline V gene are MNHNY and SVGAGI (reference sequence). V lost 5 bases, J lost 11 bases, and 18 bases lay in between. As DNA, the CDR3 is TGTGCCAGCAGTGAGCTCCAGGGGCGGGAGCAGTACTTC. Translation gives CASSELQGREQYF.